This TCR beta chain came from a study of chemoradiotherapy in HPV16-positive cancers. Overall study results and limits: During treatment, candidate HPV-specific clones and E7-related motifs expanded in tumor.

As to this clone: Its antigen remains unidentified.

The protocol was immunoSEQ multiplex PCR, while the TCRdb copy is restricted to in-frame clones and leaves out a portion. The sample lists 850 to 1,000 clones, just under 90% occurring once. Trimming removed 4 bases from V and 8 bases from J, with 15 bases in between. Germline V gives CDR1 LNHNV, CDR2 YYDKDF (reference sequence). The CDR3 consists of 14 residues. The clonotype comes from a human donor with HPV-associated anogenital cancer. The rearrangement joins TRBV15 to TRBJ2-1, with D perhaps TRBD1 or TRBD2 (6 bases each). Sequencing used tumor tissue, obtained from a patient who underwent chemoradiotherapy. CDR3 in amino acids: CATSTELGGHEQFF. The DNA of the CDR3 is TGTGCCACCAGCACCGAACTAGGGGGGCATGAGCAGTTCTTC. Using reference TRBV15 and TRBJ2-1 for the parts outside the CDR3, the full variable domain is DAMVIQNPRYQVTQFGKPVTLSCSQTLNHNVMYWYQQKSSQAPKLLFHYYDKDFNNEADTPDNFQSRRPNTSFCFLDIRSPGLGDTAMYLCATSTELGGHEQFFGPGTRLTVL.